This entry describes one TCR beta chain. The record originates from a study of blood T cell repertoires in COVID-19. Study as a whole: From T cells, B-cell-depleted T cells, or PBMCs came the material, which was cDNA or gDNA.

Original handling: Cell counts per sample came from amplifying reference gene primers. The data were produced by immunoSEQ multiplex PCR, yet TCRdb's version contains in-frame clones alone and is incomplete. V, J and clone size reflect that table, while D and trimming were determined from the DNA. Among 310,000 or so clones listed, around 91% were seen once. The recovered donors of Cohort 3 showed two negative PCRs, clearance, or symptom resolution. The CDR3 totals 14 residues. Trimming pared 6 bases from V and 4 bases from J, leaving 13 bases between. From germline, CDR1 is MNHEY and CDR2 SMNVEV (reference sequence).

The sequence was collected from a woman between 40 and 55 years old who had recovered from COVID-19. Sequencing input: PBMCs or T cells enriched from blood (not recorded which). The chain combines TRBV27 with TRBJ1-3, with D possibly being TRBD1 (5 bases). The CDR3 DNA is TGTGCCAGCAGCATGCTGGGGGGGGGAAACACCATATATTTT. Amino acids: CASSMLGGGNTIYF.